These 17 T cell receptor beta chains were sequenced from one sample in a study of T-cell reconstitution after alpha-beta-depleted transplantation in children. Unique molecular identifiers were used in preparing the TCRbeta library. TCRdb itself ran the PCR reads through MiXCR, one entry per CDR3 protein. In the table there are 640,000 or so distinct CDR3 sequences, approximately 17% of which are singletons. The sample in question was PBMCs from the stem cell graft donor, obtained from the stem cell graft. The receptors stem from a human donor who donated a stem cell graft to a child with acute myeloid leukemia.

This clonotype turned up a few times. The rearrangement links TRBV4-1 to TRBJ2-3; 7 nucleotides align to TRBD1. Looked up from germline, CDR1 is MGHRA and CDR2 is YSYEKL. The CDR3 runs to 16 residues. J lost 0 bases, V lost 1 base, and 4 bases had no gene match. The CDR3 bases are TGCGCCAGCAGCCAAGGAAGGGGACAGAGCACAGATACGCAGTATTTT. Translating gives CASSQGRGQSTDTQYF.

This clonotype was recorded a few times. The rearrangement links TRBV7-9 to TRBJ1-2, with TRBD1 identical over 8 bases. CDR3 size: 15 residues. After removal of 1 base from V and 4 bases from J, the junction contained 5 bases not matched to a gene. From germline, CDR1 is SEHNR and CDR2 FQNEAQ (reference sequence). CDR3 protein: CASSLVTGGSYGYTF. The DNA for the CDR3 is TGTGCCAGCAGCTTAGTAACAGGGGGTTCCTATGGCTACACCTTC.

At least ten counts were recorded for this clonotype. CDR3 DNA: TGCGGAGCGGAATCGGGGAAGGGCTACACCTTC. This gives the protein CGAESGKGYTF. The rearrangement links TRBV29-1 to TRBJ1-2; D remains unclear. The germline V gene has CDR1 SQVTM and CDR2 ANQGSEA. This CDR3 is built from 11 residues.

This clonotype was observed a handful of times. The chain couples TRBV5-5 to TRBJ1-4; D remains ambiguous. The germline V gene encodes CDR1 SGHKS and CDR2 YYEKEE (reference sequence). This CDR3 has 16 amino acids. V was clipped by 0 bases and J by 0 bases, with 9 bases between them. The CDR3 region has the DNA TGTGCCAGCAGCTTGGTCCCCTATGCAACTAATGAAAAACTGTTTTTT. Amino acid sequence: CASSLVPYATNEKLFF.

This sequence joins TRBV7-2 and TRBJ2-7; tentative D call: TRBD1 (6 bases). Deletions cut 1 base from V and 3 bases from J, with 16 bases between. The CDR3 sequence is 16 residues long. The germline CDR1 and CDR2 sequences are SGHTA and FQGNSA. In DNA form, the CDR3 reads TGTGCCAGCAGCTTAGTTGGGCAGGGGAACCTCTACGAGCAGTACTTC. Encoded protein: CASSLVGQGNLYEQYF.

The chain combines TRBV28 with TRBJ2-2; no clear D. Germline V lookup: CDR1 MDHEN, CDR2 SYDVKM. The ends were cut back, 1 base at V and 1 base at J, with 10 bases in the middle. The CDR3 extends over 16 amino acids. The CDR3 region is CASSLYHGQNTGELFF. The CDR3 DNA sequence: TGTGCCAGCAGTTTATACCACGGGCAGAACACCGGGGAGCTGTTTTTT. Looking up the rest from reference TRBV28 and TRBJ2-2 gives the full variable domain: DVKVTQSSRYLVKRTGEKVFLECVQDMDHENMFWYRQDPGLGLRLIYFSYDVKMKEKGDIPEGYSVSREKKERFSLILESASTNQTSMYLCASSLYHGQNTGELFFGEGSRLTVL.

This clonotype was counted only a few times. V gene TRBV27 combines with J gene TRBJ2-1, with D tentatively TRBD1 (5 bases). This CDR3 spans 15 amino acids. In germline, CDR1 is MNHEY, CDR2 SMNVEV (reference sequence). V was shortened by 2 bases and J by 3 bases, with 11 bases between the two germline ends. This CDR3 is CASSLSIDSYNEQFF. Written as DNA, the CDR3 is TGTGCCAGCAGTTTAAGCATTGACAGCTACAATGAGCAGTTCTTC.

This clonotype was detected ten times or more. This chain connects TRBV28 to TRBJ2-7; 8 nucleotides match TRBD1. CDR1 MDHEN and CDR2 SYDVKM come from the germline V gene. This CDR3 comprises 14 residues. V shed 5 bases, J shed 2 bases, and the junction held 5 bases outside the gene matches. Written as DNA, the CDR3 is TGTGCCAGCAGTCCTACAGGGGGTCCCTACGAGCAGTACGTC. This gives the protein CASSPTGGPYEQYV.

The sample holds a few counts of this clonotype. In nucleotides, the CDR3 is TGTGCCAGCAGTTCTCCGGGTCCCTTAACGACTGAAGCTTTCTTT. It specifies CASSSPGPLTTEAFF. The V and J genes are TRBV12-3 or TRBV12-4 and TRBJ1-1, with D unclear. Trimming pared 4 bases from V and 5 bases from J, leaving 17 bases between. This CDR3 has 15 amino acids.

This clonotype was seen ten or more times. The rearrangement joins TRBV20-1 to TRBJ2-7; D possibly corresponds to TRBD2 (6 bases). The CDR3 spans 14 residues. Germline V gene lookup returns CDR1 DFQATT and CDR2 SNEGSKA (reference sequence). The germline V and J ends were trimmed by 3 bases and 0 bases, with 12 bases remaining between them. The CDR3 sequence: CSARGGAASYEQYF. The CDR3 DNA reads as TGCAGTGCTAGGGGGGGTGCGGCCTCCTACGAGCAGTACTTC.

The table lists this clonotype with many counts. The rearrangement links TRBV20-1 to TRBJ1-6, with 7 bases that match TRBD1. V lost 6 bases to trimming and J lost 6 bases; unmatched junction nucleotides: 5. The CDR3 has 13 residues. Germline CDR1 is DFQATT and CDR2 is SNEGSKA (reference sequence). CDR3 sequence (DNA): TGCAGTGCCTCAGGGGGGCGTAATTCACCCCTCCACTTT. It translates to CSASGGRNSPLHF.

This clonotype has a count of ten or more. The chain has TRBV29-1 and TRBJ2-3; 8 bases match TRBD1. Trimming at V came to 3 bases and at J to 6 bases, leaving 8 bases not matched to a gene. This CDR3 region has 14 residues. Germline V gene lookup returns CDR1 SQVTM and CDR2 ANQGSEA. The CDR3 bases are TGCAGCGTTGAGGGCAGGGGGCTTCGGGATACGCAGTATTTT. Translation gives CSVEGRGLRDTQYF.

This clonotype came up many times. This chain connects TRBV4-2 to TRBJ1-1; D unclear. The CDR3 is made up of 14 amino acids. The germline gives CDR1 LGHNA, CDR2 YNFKEQ. V lost 0 bases, J lost 9 bases, and 14 bases lay in between. Here the CDR3 reads CASSQEKDIGQAFF. The CDR3 DNA follows: TGTGCCAGCAGCCAAGAGAAGGATATAGGCCAAGCTTTCTTT.

In its sample, this clonotype was seen many times. V is TRBV7-2 and J is TRBJ2-7; D gene uncertain. Germline V gene data show CDR1 as SGHTA and CDR2 as FQGNSA. V lost 5 bases and J 3 bases, leaving 14 bases between the germline ends. The CDR3 length is 14 residues. The CDR3, as DNA: TGTGCCAGCAGCCCGCCGAGTTTCATCTACGAGCAGTACTTC. This sequence encodes CASSPPSFIYEQYF.

This clonotype was picked up many times. The chain employs TRBV20-1 and TRBJ2-1, with 10 bases matching TRBD1. In germline, CDR1 is DFQATT, CDR2 SNEGSKA (reference sequence). The CDR3 contains 14 residues. V was clipped by 5 bases and J by 7 bases; unmatched bases: 8. This CDR3 is CSAGGQGRFNEQFF. The CDR3 DNA is TGCAGTGCTGGGGGACAGGGGAGATTTAATGAGCAGTTCTTC.

This clonotype was seen ten or more times. The chain has TRBV25-1 and TRBJ2-5; D not certain. The germline gives CDR1 MGHDK, CDR2 SYGVNS. V lost 2 bases, J lost 2 bases, and 9 bases lay in between. This CDR3 region has 14 residues. In DNA form, the CDR3 reads TGTGCCAGCAGTGAAAGTGGGATTCAAGAGACCCAGTACTTC. Protein sequence: CASSESGIQETQYF.

This clonotype appeared many times. This chain uses TRBV4-3 with TRBJ1-1; D may be TRBD1 (6 bases). The CDR3 extends over 15 amino acids. The V end lost 0 bases, the J end lost 6 bases, and 14 bases lay between the germline ends. The germline CDR1 and CDR2 sequences are LGHNA and YSLEER. The CDR3: CASSQDDLQGAEAFF. CDR3 nucleotides: TGCGCCAGCAGCCAAGACGACCTACAGGGCGCTGAAGCTTTCTTT.